This T cell receptor (beta chain) was captured by sequencing in a study of blood T cell repertoires in COVID-19. Individuals aged roughly 18 to 95 years were recruited from approximately 22 US areas. This CDR3 contains 12 residues. CDR1 and CDR2 from the germline V gene are SNHLY and FYNNEI. The V gene end was trimmed by 4 bases and the J gene end by 5 bases; junction bases not matched to a gene: 0. This clone occurred a few times. Profiled with immunoSEQ multiplex PCR; TCRdb holds only in-frame clones, not every one. The sample lists about 200,000 clones, approximately 89% occurring once. The V call is TRBV2, the J call TRBJ2-5, with 8 bases aligning to TRBD2. This receptor was obtained from a woman aged 25-40 years with acute COVID-19. The sample taken for sequencing was PBMCs or T cells enriched from blood (not recorded which). The CDR3 DNA reads as TGTGCCAGCAGTGCTAGCGGGGAGACCCAGTACTTC. Its protein is CASSASGETQYF.